These T cell receptor beta chains were read from a single sample in a study of blood T cells in healthy people across ages. TCRdb processed the 5' RACE reads anew with MiXCR; each CDR3 protein has one entry. The data hold about 1,600,000 distinct CDR3 sequences, with approximately 42% observed a single time. The specimen sequenced was blood. The source of these receptors is a woman younger than 30 in good health. CDR3s include the opening cysteine and the closing phenylalanine or tryptophan. Each record gives: clone size, D gene, J gene, V gene, CDR3 DNA, CDR3 protein. The D gene is left open where the match is weak. Size is stated for part of the rows, as once, few or many counts, or as a class when the clone is expanded.

few TRBD1 TRBJ1-2 TRBV24-1 TGTGCCACCAGTGACCCAGACAGGGGGGACTATGGCTACACCTTC CATSDPDRGDYGYTF
few TRBD1 TRBJ2-4 TRBV6-1 TGTGCCAGCAAACCGGGACAGGCAAACATTCAGTACTTC CASKPGQANIQYF
NA NA TRBJ2-5 TRBV11-2 TGTGCCAGCAGCCTCCGCGGTAGCGGAGACCAAGAGACCCAGTACTTC CASSLRGSGDQETQYF
NA NA TRBJ2-7 TRBV7-9 TGTGCCAGCAGCTTAGCCCCTGCAGGGCGATACGAGCAGTACTTC CASSLAPAGRYEQYF
NA NA TRBJ2-1 TRBV3-1 TGTGCCAGCAGCCGAGGGGGTACGAACAATGAGCAGTTCTTC CASSRGGTNNEQFF
NA NA TRBJ2-7 TRBV5-1 TGCGCCAGCAGCGTGGACCGGACCTTCTACGAGCAGTACTTC CASSVDRTFYEQYF
NA NA TRBJ2-3 TRBV3-1 TGTGCCAGCAGCCACGGGTCGGGGGGCAGATGGTTAGATTCGCAGTATTTT CASSHGSGGRWLDSQYF
NA NA TRBJ2-7 TRBV14 TGTGCCAGCAGTCAGGCGGGGCGTGGGGGCAAAAACTACGAGCAGTACTTC CASSQAGRGGKNYEQYF
NA TRBD1 TRBJ1-2 TRBV27 TGTGCCAGCAGTTGGACAGGGATCAATGGCTACACCTTC CASSWTGINGYTF
few NA TRBJ1-2 TRBV20-1 TGCAGTGCTAGACCCACGGGAATCCTAGAAGGCTACACCTTC CSARPTGILEGYTF
few TRBD1 TRBJ1-2 TRBV7-2 TGTGCCAGCAGCTGGAAGACAGGGTCCTATGGCTACACCTTC CASSWKTGSYGYTF
many TRBD1 TRBJ2-7 TRBV6-5 TGTGCCAGCAGTCTACTTACAGGGGGTAAACCCTACGAGCAGTACTTC CASSLLTGGKPYEQYF
NA NA TRBJ2-5 TRBV20-1 TGCAGTGCTAGACCTCTTCAGTACTTC CSARPLQYF
few TRBD1 TRBJ1-6 TRBV5-1 TGCGCCAGTACAATTGCCGGGACAGGGGGTTCACCCCTCCACTTT CASTIAGTGGSPLHF
few TRBD1 TRBJ1-1 TRBV5-5 TGTGCCAGCAGCTTGCTGACAGGGATGAACACTGAAGCTTTCTTT CASSLLTGMNTEAFF
NA TRBD2 TRBJ2-1 TRBV2 TGTGCCAGCAGTTATCGGACTAGCGGGAGGAAGTCCTACAATGAGCAGTTCTTC CASSYRTSGRKSYNEQFF
NA NA TRBJ2-5 TRBV12-3/TRBV12-4 TGTGCCAGCAAGGGGAGGGGGGAGACCCAGTACTTC CASKGRGETQYF
few TRBD2 TRBJ2-5 TRBV15 TGTGCCACCAGCGGGCCCCGGGGGGGCGGCGGGGAGACCCAGTACTTC CATSGPRGGGGETQYF
few NA TRBJ2-5 TRBV12-3/TRBV12-4 TGTGCCAGCAGTGACGGTAGGCCTGGCGTGGAGACCCAGTACTTC CASSDGRPGVETQYF
few TRBD2 TRBJ2-1 TRBV20-1 TGCAGTGCTAGAGGGACACCGGGACTAGCGGGGGGCCGCACCTACAATGAGCAGTTCTTC CSARGTPGLAGGRTYNEQFF
NA TRBD2 TRBJ2-5 TRBV5-1 TGCGCCAGCAGCCCTAGCCCGCGGGGGGGTTTTAAGGAGACCCAGTACTTC CASSPSPRGGFKETQYF
NA NA TRBJ1-2 TRBV28 TGTGCCAGCAGGTTGGCCGGAATTAACTATGGCTACACCTTC CASRLAGINYGYTF
few NA TRBJ2-7 TRBV10-3 TGTGCCATCTCGAATGGGGATTACTCCTACGAGCAGTACTTC CAISNGDYSYEQYF
NA NA TRBJ2-7 TRBV12-3/TRBV12-4 TGTGCCAGCAGCGTCCACCCCCACGAGCAGTACTTC CASSVHPHEQYF
few NA TRBJ2-7 TRBV6-5 TGTGCCAGCAGTTACTCGCCCCTCGGGGAAACCTACGAGCAGTACTTC CASSYSPLGETYEQYF
NA NA TRBJ2-5 TRBV24-1 TGTGCCACCAGTGACCCTTCGAGAGAGACCCAGTACTTC CATSDPSRETQYF
many TRBD2 TRBJ2-3 TRBV20-1 TGCAGTGCCGGTTCTAGCGGGGGGACTGGCACAGATACGCAGTATTTT CSAGSSGGTGTDTQYF
NA NA TRBJ2-4 TRBV14 TGTGCCAGCAGCCGGTTCCCCGAGGCCAAAAACATTCAGTACTTC CASSRFPEAKNIQYF
many NA TRBJ2-1 TRBV4-2 TGTGCCAGCAGCCAATGGAGGGCCCCTGACAATGAGCAGTTCTTC CASSQWRAPDNEQFF
many NA TRBJ2-3 TRBV4-1 TGCGCCAGCAGCCAAGTAGGGACGGAATACACAGATACGCAGTATTTT CASSQVGTEYTDTQYF
NA NA TRBJ2-7 TRBV20-1 TGCAGTGCTAGAGATCATGCAGGGAGGGAGCAGTACTTC CSARDHAGREQYF
NA NA TRBJ2-7 TRBV29-1 TGCAGCGTTACGACTAGCTCCTACGAGCAGTACTTC CSVTTSSYEQYF
NA NA TRBJ1-5 TRBV29-1 TGCAGCGTAGCCGGGCTCCACGGCCCCCAGCATTTT CSVAGLHGPQHF
NA NA TRBJ2-3 TRBV5-4 TGTGCCAGCAGCAAGAACCTGCGGGACGCGGATACGCAGTATTTT CASSKNLRDADTQYF
NA NA TRBJ2-1 TRBV30 TGTGCCTGGAGTACGTCTTCATTACACGATGAGCAGTTCTTC CAWSTSSLHDEQFF
many TRBD1 TRBJ1-2 TRBV7-2 TGTGCCAGCAGCTTCGGACAGGTCTATGGCTACACCTTC CASSFGQVYGYTF
NA NA TRBJ1-4 TRBV20-1 TGCAGTGCCTCCAGTGGGGCAGGGCTGGTTGAAAAACTGTTTTTT CSASSGAGLVEKLFF
few TRBD1 TRBJ1-1 TRBV7-9 TGTGCCAGCACTGCGACAGGGTCGAAGGCTGAAGCTTTCTTT CASTATGSKAEAFF
few NA TRBJ2-1 TRBV28 TGTGCCAGCAGGCTAGGGGGGTCCGACAATGAGCAGTTCTTC CASRLGGSDNEQFF
many TRBD2 TRBJ2-3 TRBV6-2/TRBV6-3 TGTGCCAGCAGTTATACGACTAGCGGGAGCGGTGATACGCAGTATTTT CASSYTTSGSGDTQYF
NA TRBD1 TRBJ1-2 TRBV12-3/TRBV12-4 TGTGCCAGCAGTAGTACGGTAGGGCCAGGGGGTACTGGCTACACCTTC CASSSTVGPGGTGYTF
NA NA TRBJ1-2 TRBV7-2 TGTGCCAGCAGCTCCGGACACAACCGGGTTGGCTACACCTTC CASSSGHNRVGYTF
many TRBD1 TRBJ1-2 TRBV12-3/TRBV12-4 TGTGCCAGCAGAGGGACAGGCCCTAACTATGGCTACACCTTC CASRGTGPNYGYTF
NA NA TRBJ1-1 TRBV4-1 TGCGCCAGCAGGAAACTTACGTCGAACACTGAAGCTTTCTTT CASRKLTSNTEAFF